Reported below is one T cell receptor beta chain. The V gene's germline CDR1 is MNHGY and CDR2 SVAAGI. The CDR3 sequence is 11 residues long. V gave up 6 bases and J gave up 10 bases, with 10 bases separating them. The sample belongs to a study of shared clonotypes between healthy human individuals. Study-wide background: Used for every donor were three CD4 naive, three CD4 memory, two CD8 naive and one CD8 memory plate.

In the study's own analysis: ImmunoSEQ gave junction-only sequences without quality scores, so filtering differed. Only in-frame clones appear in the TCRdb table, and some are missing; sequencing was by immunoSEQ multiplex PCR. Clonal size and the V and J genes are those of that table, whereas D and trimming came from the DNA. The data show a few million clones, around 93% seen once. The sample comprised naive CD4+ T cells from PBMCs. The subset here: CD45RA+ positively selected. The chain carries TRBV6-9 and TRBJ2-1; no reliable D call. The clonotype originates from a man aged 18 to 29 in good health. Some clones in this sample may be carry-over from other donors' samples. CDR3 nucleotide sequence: TGTGCCAGCAGCAACGTGGGCGAGCAGTTCTTC. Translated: CASSNVGEQFF.